This paragraph covers one T cell receptor (beta chain) sequence. Antigen: not known. The culture ran for around 10 days before CD4+ T cells were isolated. It was two doses of either the BNT162b2 or mRNA-1273 vaccine that participants received. On both days 3 and 7, half of the culture medium was replaced with IL-2 medium. The data are from a study of vaccination effects on CD4 cells after COVID-19. The study's findings and limits: The study found marked clonal contraction of infection- and vaccine-induced clones late after vaccination.

Germline V lookup: CDR1 SGHTA, CDR2 FQGNSA. This CDR3 is 15 amino acids long. V lost 3 bases to trimming and J lost 4 bases, with 15 bases between them. TCRdb's table, derived via immunoSEQ multiplex PCR, lists solely in-frame clones and lacks some. The sample carries some 69,000 clones, around 67% recorded once. The sequenced sample was CD4+ T cells from PBMCs cultured without peptide, obtained after COVID-19 vaccination. The genes are TRBV7-2 and TRBJ2-5; D perhaps matches TRBD2 (6 bases). This TCR derives from a human donor who received a COVID-19 vaccine. The CDR3 DNA reads TGTGCCAGCAGCTTGCTAGCGCTGAGGGGAGAGACCCAGTACTTC. This translates into CASSLLALRGETQYF.